Listed below are T cell receptor beta chains from one sample, sequenced in a study of human T cells and chemical hapten exposure. TCRdb passed the 5' RACE reads through MiXCR, listing each CDR3 protein once. Of about 120,000 distinct CDR3 sequences in the sample, approximately 19% are singletons; the top ten hold roughly 2.8%. These receptors came from a human donor in good health. Each CDR3 is given with its conserved first and last residue. The order of the fields is clone size, D gene, J gene, V gene, CDR3 protein, CDR3 DNA. D genes are given only for firm matches. The size entry is marked missing in some rows and otherwise reads once, few, many or a size class.

few . TRBJ2-7 TRBV29-1 CSVVEGEQYF TGCAGCGTCGTGGAGGGCGAGCAGTACTTC
few TRBD1 TRBJ1-2 TRBV6-5 CASSYQGQGTYGYTF TGTGCCAGCAGTTACCAAGGACAGGGCACCTATGGCTACACCTTC
few . TRBJ1-3 TRBV3-1 CASSQRSSGNTIYF TGTGCCAGCAGCCAAAGGAGCTCTGGAAACACCATATATTTT
. . TRBJ2-7 TRBV18 CASSGRGSYEQYF TGTGCCAGCTCAGGGAGAGGCTCCTACGAGCAGTACTTC
. . TRBJ2-5 TRBV7-3 CASSPYGPKETQYF TGTGCCAGCAGCCCATACGGGCCTAAAGAGACCCAGTACTTC
few . TRBJ1-1 TRBV29-1 CSVARTGGYTEAFF TGCAGCGTCGCCCGGACGGGAGGTTACACTGAAGCTTTCTTT
few TRBD1 TRBJ2-3 TRBV5-5 CASSGGQGITDTQYF TGTGCCAGCAGCGGGGGACAGGGTATCACAGATACGCAGTATTTT
few . TRBJ2-1 TRBV28 CASETPLRRYNEQFF TGTGCCAGCGAGACTCCTCTCCGGCGGTACAATGAGCAGTTCTTC
. . TRBJ1-1 TRBV11-2 CASSLGRRRVAFF TGTGCCAGCAGCTTAGGGAGAAGGAGGGTCGCTTTCTTT
few . TRBJ2-5 TRBV7-3 CASSLNRAETQYF TGTGCCAGCAGCTTAAACAGGGCAGAGACCCAGTACTTC
. TRBD2 TRBJ2-1 TRBV30 CAWRTSGRPYNEQFF TGTGCCTGGAGGACTAGCGGGAGGCCCTACAATGAGCAGTTCTTC
. TRBD2 TRBJ2-1 TRBV7-3 CASSSNVPIPGGPYNEQFF TGTGCCAGCAGTTCAAACGTCCCCATTCCGGGAGGGCCCTACAATGAGCAGTTCTTC
. . TRBJ2-7 TRBV28 CASSLSNSYEQYF TGTGCCAGCAGTTTATCTAACAGCTACGAGCAGTACTTC
few TRBD2 TRBJ2-7 TRBV25-1 CASSSWGSGGPFEQYF TGTGCCAGCAGCTCTTGGGGGTCGGGAGGGCCCTTTGAGCAGTACTTC
few . TRBJ2-4 TRBV4-2 CASSQDRTGLAKNIQYF TGTGCCAGCAGCCAAGATCGAACAGGTCTAGCCAAAAACATTCAGTACTTC
. . TRBJ1-5 TRBV29-1 CSVQMGGNQPQHF TGCAGCGTACAAATGGGGGGCAATCAGCCCCAGCATTTT
few . TRBJ1-5 TRBV12-3/TRBV12-4 CASTLQEGSNQPQHF TGTGCCAGCACCCTCCAGGAAGGTAGCAATCAGCCCCAGCATTTT
. TRBD2 TRBJ2-1 TRBV7-9 CASQNPRTSENNEQFF TGTGCCAGCCAAAATCCCCGGACTAGCGAAAACAATGAGCAGTTCTTC
few . TRBJ1-1 TRBV29-1 CSVQKVTEAFF TGCAGCGTTCAAAAGGTGACTGAAGCTTTCTTT
. . TRBJ1-2 TRBV27 CASSLAGYYGDTF TGTGCCAGCAGTTTAGCGGGGTACTATGGCGACACCTTC
few . TRBJ2-2 TRBV5-5 CASSRSQGSVTGELFF TGTGCCAGCAGCCGTAGTCAGGGCTCGGTCACCGGGGAGCTGTTTTTT
. . TRBJ2-7 TRBV27 CASREGPSEQYF TGTGCCAGCAGGGAGGGTCCCAGCGAGCAGTACTTC
few . TRBJ2-3 TRBV18 CASSLLSGSSTDTQYF TGTGCCAGCTCACTCCTTAGCGGATCTAGCACAGATACGCAGTATTTT
many TRBD2 TRBJ2-1 TRBV5-1 CASSLSGSLYNEQFF TGCGCCAGCAGCCTTAGCGGGAGCTTGTACAATGAGCAGTTCTTC
. . TRBJ2-5 TRBV7-6 CASSRGHQETQYF TGTGCCAGCAGCCGCGGGCACCAAGAGACCCAGTACTTC
. TRBD1 TRBJ2-3 TRBV7-6 CASSSYPTGPRGVLSTDTQYF TGTGCCAGCAGCTCCTACCCGACAGGGCCACGCGGCGTCCTTAGCACAGATACGCAGTATTTT
. . TRBJ2-1 TRBV20-1 CSARPGHEQFF TGCAGTGCCCGCCCGGGGCATGAGCAGTTCTTC
. TRBD2 TRBJ2-7 TRBV12-3/TRBV12-4 CASTPPTVAGVSEQYF TGTGCCAGCACCCCACCGACGGTCGCGGGAGTGAGCGAGCAGTACTTC
few . TRBJ1-1 TRBV7-3 CASSLIGDRTEAFF TGTGCCAGCAGCTTAATAGGGGACCGGACTGAAGCTTTCTTT
. TRBD2 TRBJ2-1 TRBV4-2 CASSPGTSGMGNEQFF TGTGCCAGCAGCCCGGGGACTAGCGGGATGGGTAATGAGCAGTTCTTC
. TRBD2 TRBJ2-7 TRBV6-5 CASSRIGLAFEQYF TGTGCCAGCAGTCGCATTGGACTAGCGTTCGAGCAGTACTTC
. TRBD2 TRBJ2-5 TRBV12-3/TRBV12-4 CASSTSGSLDVTQYF TGTGCCAGCAGTACTAGCGGATCCCTTGATGTGACCCAGTACTTC
. . TRBJ1-2 TRBV15 CATSRDRRGDYGYTF TGTGCCACCAGCAGAGATAGGAGGGGTGACTATGGCTACACCTTC
. . TRBJ1-2 TRBV6-4 CASSVSGTNYGYTF TGTGCCAGCAGTGTATCGGGAACTAACTATGGCTACACCTTC
few . TRBJ2-2 TRBV27 CAASARAVGGELFF TGTGCCGCATCAGCCAGGGCTGTCGGCGGGGAGCTGTTTTTT
. . TRBJ1-5 TRBV12-3/TRBV12-4 CASSLGVLAQHF TGTGCCAGCAGTTTAGGTGTATTGGCCCAGCATTTT
. TRBD1 TRBJ1-2 TRBV18 CASSAQLDRGGYTF TGTGCCAGCTCAGCTCAGTTGGACAGGGGAGGCTACACCTTC
few . TRBJ2-1 TRBV10-3 CAISESEGEQFF TGTGCCATCAGTGAGTCGGAGGGCGAGCAGTTCTTC
. . TRBJ2-1 TRBV10-1 CASSDGPRRFF TGCGCCAGCAGTGATGGACCGAGGCGGTTCTTC
few . TRBJ1-3 TRBV6-1 CASSGGNRNTIYF TGTGCCAGCAGTGGAGGTAATCGAAACACCATATATTTT
. . TRBJ1-4 TRBV28 CASSSGLLNEKLFF TGTGCCAGCAGTTCAGGACTCCTCAATGAAAAACTGTTTTTT
. TRBD2 TRBJ2-3 TRBV9 CASSVKASGRTDTQYF TGTGCCAGCAGCGTAAAGGCTAGCGGGAGGACAGATACGCAGTATTTT
few . TRBJ2-7 TRBV7-9 CASSYPGGSSEQYF TGTGCCAGCAGTTACCCCGGTGGTTCAAGCGAGCAGTACTTC
many TRBD2 TRBJ2-5 TRBV29-1 CSVDGTSGWQETQYF TGCAGCGTTGACGGGACTAGCGGTTGGCAAGAGACCCAGTACTTC
few . TRBJ2-5 TRBV7-8 CASSSGRVFSETQYF TGTGCCAGCAGCTCGGGACGGGTCTTTTCAGAGACCCAGTACTTC
. . TRBJ1-2 TRBV11-2 CASSFPIDGGSVTF TGTGCCAGCAGCTTCCCCATCGACGGCGGATCGGTCACCTTC
. . TRBJ1-1 TRBV27 CASSQRGKVAEAFF TGTGCCAGCAGTCAGAGGGGAAAGGTTGCTGAAGCTTTCTTT
. . TRBJ2-7 TRBV6-1 CASKFLLGDGSEQYF TGTGCCAGCAAATTTCTTCTCGGTGACGGAAGCGAGCAGTACTTC
. . TRBJ1-5 TRBV12-3/TRBV12-4 CASSDPGPQHF TGTGCCAGCAGCGACCCTGGGCCCCAGCATTTT
. . TRBJ2-7 TRBV12-3/TRBV12-4 CASSSPTGSGYEQYF TGTGCCAGCAGTTCCCCCACGGGGTCGGGCTACGAGCAGTACTTC
. TRBD2 TRBJ2-3 TRBV7-9 CASSSWTSGRAADTQYF TGTGCCAGCAGCTCCTGGACTAGCGGGAGGGCCGCAGATACGCAGTATTTT
few . TRBJ2-2 TRBV5-1 CASSLDRDDTGELFF TGCGCCAGCAGCTTGGATAGGGATGACACCGGGGAGCTGTTTTTT
. . TRBJ1-1 TRBV28 CASSLGDNTEAFF TGTGCCAGCAGTTTAGGGGATAACACTGAAGCTTTCTTT
few . TRBJ1-6 TRBV28 CASSSPGDNSPLHF TGTGCCAGCAGTTCCCCCGGGGATAATTCACCCCTCCACTTT
few . TRBJ1-2 TRBV29-1 CSVDGSNHNYGYTF TGCAGCGTTGACGGCAGCAACCATAACTATGGCTACACCTTC